Listed here are 32 T cell receptor beta chains from one sample, sequenced in a study of T cells in Graves' hyperthyroidism and ophthalmopathy (dated by TCRdb to between 2017 and 2020). Preparation of the library involved multiplex PCR. Sequencing was carried out with an Illumina HiSeq 2000. The TCR beta CDR3 regions were amplified from RNA transcripts. The TCR CDR3 was subjected to a first round of RT-PCR using the HTBI primer set and the Qiagen OneStep RT-PCR kit. In-frame beta chains were kept once TCRdb had trimmed the public reads at Q25 with fastp and called clones with MiXCR. Each CDR3 protein appears once, grouped with its most common genes and DNA. This sample comprises about 700,000 distinct CDR3 sequences, around 13% of them detected only once. The ten largest clonotypes hold roughly a tenth of the sample. The sequenced sample was blood. These receptors originate from a woman aged 18-29 years with Graves' hyperthyroidism.

The chain couples TRBV3-1 to TRBJ2-5; D is unresolved. Germline-derived CDR1 and CDR2 are LGHDT and YNNKEL (reference sequence). The CDR3 length is 12 residues. Trimming took 3 bases from V and 3 from J, leaving 5 bases between them. CDR3 sequence (DNA): TGTGCCAGCAGCCATCCGGAAGAGACCCAGTACTTC. It yields the protein CASSHPEETQYF.

Many counts were recorded for this clonotype. In DNA form, the CDR3 reads TGTGCCTGGAGTCCCGGGACAAGACGGACAGATACGCAGTATTTT. This codes for CAWSPGTRRTDTQYF. The chain is built from TRBV30 and TRBJ2-3, with a tentative D call TRBD1 (6 bases). Deletions cut 2 bases from V and 3 bases from J, with 15 bases between. This CDR3 is built from 15 residues. Germline V gene data show CDR1 as GTSNPN and CDR2 as SVGIG (reference sequence).

This clonotype has a handful of counts. V and J are TRBV6-2 or TRBV6-3 and TRBJ1-2; TRBD1 is a possible D gene (6 bases). Trimming shortened V by 6 bases and J by 8 bases, and 16 bases separated the two germline ends. This CDR3 has 13 residues. Germline values: CDR1 MNHEY, CDR2 SVGEGT. The CDR3 nucleotides are TGTGCCAGCAGCCTAGACAGGTTTGGAGGCTACACCTTC. Amino acid sequence: CASSLDRFGGYTF.

This clonotype was counted ten times or more. The rearrangement links TRBV13 to TRBJ2-5; 14 positions agree with TRBD2. With 5 bases clipped from V and 3 bases from J, the junction kept 8 bases outside the gene matches. The CDR3 has 17 amino acids. Germline V gives CDR1 PRHDT, CDR2 FYEKMQ (reference sequence). The CDR3 nucleotides are TGTGCCAGCAGCCCCCGGGGGGGACTAGCGGGAGAAGAGACCCAGTACTTC. Its translation: CASSPRGGLAGEETQYF.

This clonotype was seen more than once but under ten times. This sequence joins TRBV27 and TRBJ2-2; TRBD1 matches at 8 bases. The V gene's germline CDR1 is MNHEY and CDR2 SMNVEV (reference sequence). This CDR3 region has 16 residues. With V trimmed by 6 bases and J by 4 bases, 10 bases remained unmatched. CDR3 sequence reads: CASSYPTGGPTGELFF. CDR3 in DNA: TGTGCCAGCAGCTATCCCACAGGGGGGCCCACCGGGGAGCTGTTTTTT.

In this sample, this clonotype turned up many times. The chain links TRBV27 to TRBJ2-5, with a tentative D call TRBD2 (6 bases). The CDR3 sequence is 19 residues long. Trimming removed 2 bases at V and 2 bases at J, with 24 bases between. Looked up from germline, CDR1 is MNHEY and CDR2 is SMNVEV (reference sequence). Here the CDR3 reads CASSLNQFTAGSRQETQYF. CDR3 bases: TGTGCCAGCAGTTTAAATCAGTTTACCGCCGGGAGTAGACAAGAGACCCAGTACTTC.

This clonotype was observed many times. The J gene is TRBJ2-1, the V gene TRBV7-2, with TRBD2 matching over 7 bases. Germline values: CDR1 SGHTA, CDR2 FQGNSA. CDR3 length: 16 residues. V lost 2 bases to trimming and J lost 4 bases; unmatched junction nucleotides: 8. CDR3 sequence: CASSLSGGRRYNEQFF. CDR3 nucleotide sequence: TGTGCCAGCAGCTTATCTGGCGGGAGAAGATACAATGAGCAGTTCTTC.

At least ten counts were recorded for this clonotype. This chain connects TRBV20-1 to TRBJ1-2; D is undetermined. The germline CDR1 and CDR2 sequences are DFQATT and SNEGSKA (reference sequence). This CDR3 comprises 14 residues. Trimming stripped 4 bases from V and 0 bases from J, with 12 bases between. The CDR3 DNA is TGCAGTGCTAAAACTGGGAAAGCTAACTATGGCTACACCTTC. It encodes CSAKTGKANYGYTF.

In this sample, this clonotype turned up many times. The genes are TRBV6-1 and TRBJ2-3, with 7 bases fitting TRBD1. CDR1 is MNHNS, CDR2 SASEGT, per germline. The junction had 7 bases not matched to a gene; V was cut back by 5 bases and J by 2 bases. This CDR3 comprises 15 residues. The CDR3 region has the DNA TGTGCCAGCAGTAAACTACAGGGGAACACAGATACGCAGTATTTT. It yields the protein CASSKLQGNTDTQYF.

This clonotype has ten or more counts. The V call is TRBV7-2, the J call TRBJ1-3; TRBD1 aligns across 8 bases. The junction had 10 bases not matched to a gene; V was cut back by 4 bases and J by 5 bases. Per the germline V gene, CDR1 is SGHTA and CDR2 is FQGNSA. This CDR3 has 16 residues. The CDR3 reads CASSYEGTGARNTIYF. DNA for the CDR3: TGTGCCAGCAGCTACGAAGGGACAGGAGCTAGAAACACCATATATTTT.

J is TRBJ2-1 and V is TRBV18, with 11 nucleotides matching TRBD2. The germline CDR1 and CDR2 sequences are KGHSH and LQKENI. V shed 3 bases, J shed 4 bases, and the junction held 5 bases outside the gene matches. The CDR3 is 16 residues long. CDR3 nucleotide sequence: TGTGCCAGCTCACCTAGCGGGAGGGCGTCTTACAATGAGCAGTTCTTC. Protein sequence: CASSPSGRASYNEQFF.

This clonotype was recorded at least ten times. The genes are TRBV6-1 and TRBJ1-1, with D unclear. CDR1 MNHNS and CDR2 SASEGT come from the germline V gene. Between the trimmed V and J ends, which lost 8 bases and 4 bases, there was a span of 8 bases. This CDR3 spans 11 amino acids. The CDR3 protein is CASQSLTEAFF. In nucleotides, the CDR3 is TGTGCCAGCCAGTCCCTCACTGAAGCTTTCTTT.

This chain links TRBV19 with TRBJ2-5; possibly TRBD2 for D (5 bases). V was clipped by 5 bases and J by 4 bases, with 14 bases between them. Germline CDR1 LNHDA, CDR2 SQIVND (reference sequence). The CDR3 extends over 14 amino acids. CDR3 residues: CASSETSFRETQYF. CDR3 nucleotides: TGTGCCAGTAGTGAAACTAGTTTCAGAGAGACCCAGTACTTC.

This clonotype was seen many times. The genes are TRBV30 and TRBJ2-5, with 9 bases that match TRBD2. The CDR3 contains 13 residues. The J segment lost 7 bases and the V segment lost 8 bases, leaving 11 bases of the junction unmatched. Germline loops: CDR1 GTSNPN, CDR2 SVGIG (reference sequence). This CDR3 is CARGREGLGTQYF. DNA of the CDR3: TGTGCCCGGGGGCGGGAGGGCCTCGGGACCCAGTACTTC.

The gene calls are TRBV6-2 or TRBV6-3 and TRBJ2-7, with TRBD1 identical over 10 bases. The V gene's germline CDR1 is MNHEY and CDR2 SVGEGT. After removal of 1 base from V and 1 base from J, the junction contained 1 base not matched to a gene. The CDR3 spans 15 residues. CDR3 bases: TGTGCCAGCAGTTACTGGGGACAGGGGTCCTACGAGCAGTACTTC. This sequence encodes CASSYWGQGSYEQYF.

This clonotype has at least ten counts. The rearrangement joins TRBV3-1 to TRBJ2-1, with D perhaps given as TRBD1 or TRBD2 (5 bases each). Deletions cut 4 bases from V and 12 bases from J, with 13 bases between. The CDR3 extends over 12 amino acids. Per germline, CDR1 LGHDT and CDR2 YNNKEL (reference sequence). CDR3 in amino acids: CASSLRGDRQFF. The CDR3 DNA is TGTGCCAGCAGCCTAAGGGGAGATCGGCAGTTCTTC.

This clonotype was seen repeatedly, ten times or more. J is TRBJ1-5 and V is TRBV7-2; D gene ambiguous. In germline, CDR1 is SGHTA, CDR2 FQGNSA. The V end was cut by 1 base, the J end by 7 bases, with 8 bases between. The CDR3 extends over 13 amino acids. The CDR3 sequence is CASSLDFGQPQHF. CDR3 nucleotide sequence: TGTGCCAGCAGCTTAGATTTTGGGCAGCCCCAGCATTTT.

This clonotype was recorded many times. This chain connects TRBV6-1 to TRBJ1-4; TRBD1 aligns across 9 bases. J was trimmed by 7 bases and V by 6 bases; bases with no gene match: 9. CDR3 length equals 15 residues. Per the germline V gene, CDR1 is MNHNS and CDR2 is SASEGT. The CDR3: CASRLGQGIIEKLFF. CDR3 in DNA: TGTGCCAGCAGACTAGGACAGGGGATTATTGAAAAACTGTTTTTT.

The sample holds many counts of this clonotype. The chain links TRBV7-2 to TRBJ2-3; D might be TRBD1 (6 bases). This CDR3 comprises 13 residues. Deletions cut 2 bases from V and 6 bases from J, with 9 bases between. Per the germline V gene, CDR1 is SGHTA and CDR2 is FQGNSA. In nucleotides, the CDR3 is TGTGCCAGCAGCTTATACAGGGCGGATACGCAGTATTTT. This sequence encodes CASSLYRADTQYF.

J is TRBJ2-7 and V is TRBV19, with D perhaps matching TRBD2 (6 bases). This CDR3 has 14 residues. Germline CDR1 reads LNHDA; CDR2 reads SQIVND (reference sequence). Deletions cut 3 bases from V and 6 bases from J, with 15 bases between. The CDR3: CASSIYGTPGEQYF. CDR3 nucleotides: TGTGCCAGTAGTATCTACGGGACTCCAGGCGAGCAGTACTTC.

This clonotype came up many times. The rearrangement uses TRBV6-1 and TRBJ2-1, with D unclear. Germline V gene lookup returns CDR1 MNHNS and CDR2 SASEGT. Deletions cut 5 bases from V and 10 bases from J, with 12 bases between. The CDR3 sequence is 12 residues long. CDR3 nucleotides: TGTGCCAGCAGTTATAGATCATGGGAGCAGTTCTTC. Its protein product is CASSYRSWEQFF.

This clonotype was seen a handful of times. This chain joins TRBV6-2 or TRBV6-3 and TRBJ1-2; tentatively, D is TRBD1 (5 bases). The germline V and J ends were trimmed by 0 bases and 8 bases, with 19 bases remaining between them. This CDR3 has 16 amino acids. Germline CDR1 is MNHEY and CDR2 is SVGEGT. CDR3 sequence: CASSYSIRPGQRGYTF. Here the CDR3 DNA reads TGTGCCAGCAGTTACTCGATTCGCCCGGGGCAACGGGGCTACACCTTC.

There are a few counts of this clonotype. CDR3 nucleotides: TGTGCCAGCACGTCAGGGGGTTTGGAGACCCAGTACTTC. It translates to CASTSGGLETQYF. The chain has TRBV12-3 or TRBV12-4 and TRBJ2-5, with TRBD1 matching 7 bases. The CDR3 contains 13 residues. The trim removed 7 bases at V and 5 bases at J, leaving 7 bases unmatched.

This chain connects TRBV6-1 to TRBJ2-3; D tentatively fits TRBD1 or TRBD2 (5 bases each). The germline V gene encodes CDR1 MNHNS and CDR2 SASEGT. Between the trimmed V and J ends, which lost 6 bases and 1 base, there was a span of 29 bases. This CDR3 is 20 amino acids long. CDR3 DNA: TGTGCCAGCAGGCCTTTCAACAGCCAAGTTTGGGGGTCGGGCACAGATACGCAGTATTTT. Its protein is CASRPFNSQVWGSGTDTQYF.

The rearrangement links TRBV5-5 to TRBJ2-1, with TRBD2 as a possible D gene (6 bases). Trimming removed 4 bases from V and 2 bases from J, with 13 bases in between. Germline assignment: CDR1 SGHKS and CDR2 YYEKEE (reference sequence). The CDR3 covers 15 residues. As DNA, the CDR3 is TGTGCCAGCAGCCGTCCCGGGGGAACCTACAATGAGCAGTTCTTC. Residues: CASSRPGGTYNEQFF.

This clonotype came up many times. The chain joins TRBV20-1 to TRBJ2-3; 9 nucleotides match TRBD2. The length of the CDR3 is 16 residues. J was trimmed by 3 bases and V by 6 bases; bases with no gene match: 13. CDR1 DFQATT and CDR2 SNEGSKA come from the germline V gene (reference sequence). CDR3 sequence reads: CSAPRRREGLTDTQYF. The CDR3 DNA reads as TGCAGTGCCCCGCGGCGGCGGGAGGGCCTGACAGATACGCAGTATTTT.

The sample holds many counts of this clonotype. The rearrangement uses TRBV20-1 and TRBJ1-1, with D perhaps TRBD1 (5 bases). CDR3 length equals 14 residues. The V gene lost 4 bases and the J gene lost 3 bases, with 15 bases spanning the gap. Germline loops: CDR1 DFQATT, CDR2 SNEGSKA (reference sequence). DNA of the CDR3: TGCAGTGCTACCCAATGGGGCGACTACACTGAAGCTTTCTTT. Translation: CSATQWGDYTEAFF.

This clonotype was picked up a small number of times. This chain connects TRBV28 to TRBJ2-7; 8 positions match TRBD2. Germline V lookup: CDR1 MDHEN, CDR2 SYDVKM. Losses at the gene ends were 3 bases for V and 0 bases for J; bases not matched to a gene: 7. The CDR3 consists of 16 residues. CDR3 sequence (DNA): TGTGCCAGCAGTTTCCTGGGCGGGGGGAGCTCCTACGAGCAGTACTTC. Protein product: CASSFLGGGSSYEQYF.

Many counts were recorded for this clonotype. The chain joins TRBV2 to TRBJ2-3, with 9 bases that match TRBD2. Losses at the gene ends were 4 bases for V and 0 bases for J; bases not matched to a gene: 2. Germline lookup yields CDR1 SNHLY and CDR2 FYNNEI. CDR3 length: 15 amino acids. The CDR3 coding sequence is TGTGCCAGCAGTGGACTAGCGGTTAGCACAGATACGCAGTATTTT. Amino acids: CASSGLAVSTDTQYF.

On this clonotype: A junction end diverges from the germline sequence, so it may reflect a read error. The chain employs TRBV9 and TRBJ2-2; either TRBD1 or TRBD2 may supply D (6 bases each). Germline values: CDR1 SGDLS, CDR2 YYNGEE. The CDR3 is 14 residues long. CDR3 protein: CASSVEGGPGEPFF. The CDR3 DNA sequence: TGTGCCAGCAGCGTAGAAGGGGGGCCCGGGGAGCCGTTTTTT.

J is TRBJ1-1 and V is TRBV5-1, with D unresolved. This CDR3 has 15 residues. V was trimmed by 1 base and J by 2 bases, leaving 12 bases between them. Germline values: CDR1 SGHRS, CDR2 YFSETQ. Here the CDR3 DNA reads TGCGCCAGCAGCTTGACCCTACAGAGAAACACTGAAGCTTTCTTT. This gives the protein CASSLTLQRNTEAFF.

V is TRBV4-2 and J is TRBJ1-2; 7 bases align to TRBD1. The CDR3 spans 14 residues. The V segment lost 3 bases and the J segment 4 bases; nucleotides outside the gene matches: 5. Germline CDR1 is LGHNA and CDR2 is YNFKEQ. The CDR3 coding sequence is TGTGCCAGCAGCCATACGGACAGGTTCTATGGCTACACCTTC. As protein: CASSHTDRFYGYTF.